The T cell receptor (beta chain) described here comes from a study of T cell responses to AZD1222 COVID-19 vaccine. Clones were sequenced by immunoSEQ multiplex PCR, and TCRdb holds only the in-frame ones, with some missing. Here the sample spans about 130,000 clones, 85% to 95% being singletons. Comments on this clone: No antigen is known for it.

The V gene lost 4 bases and the J gene lost 4 bases, with 11 bases spanning the gap. Germline-derived CDR1 and CDR2 are SEHNR and FQNEAQ (reference sequence). The length of the CDR3 is 13 residues. Study-level results: Possibly, clonal diversity was underestimated; donors were largely white British and included more females. Baseline serostatus was positive in only a handful of AZD1222 recipients. Regions left unmutated in variants are reportedly the target of nearly half of spike-specific TCRs.

The source material was peripheral blood, sampled on day 0 of AZD1222 vaccination. The clonotype originates from an adult in good health. The chain recombines TRBV7-9 with TRBJ2-7; D remains ambiguous. The CDR3 loop is CASSSVLEYEQYF. For the CDR3, the DNA is TGTGCCAGCAGCTCAGTTTTGGAGTACGAGCAGTACTTC.